This T cell receptor (beta chain) originates from a study of response to subunit inactivated influenza vaccine. Findings and caveats of the study: Few new T cells, the authors suggested, are recruited by each seasonal influenza vaccination.

TCRdb processed the RT-PCR reads anew with MiXCR; each CDR3 protein has one entry. Among around 480,000 distinct CDR3 sequences listed, 9.5% to 13% were seen once. Germline V gene sequence: CDR1 MNHNY, CDR2 SVGAGI (reference sequence). Trimming stripped 8 bases from V and 3 bases from J, with 8 bases between. The CDR3 consists of 12 residues. Regarding this clonotype: Its antigen is unknown.

The clonotype comes from a man aged 50 or older who received an inactivated influenza vaccine. Source: PBMCs from blood, taken around seven weeks after vaccination. The chain combines TRBV6-6 with TRBJ2-1; D is possibly TRBD1 or TRBD2 (5 bases each). The CDR3 here is CASRDHYNEQFF. The CDR3 bases are TGTGCCAGCCGGGACCACTACAATGAGCAGTTCTTC.